The 7 T cell receptor beta chains below come from one sample, sequenced in a study of blood T cell repertoires in COVID-19. Method: immunoSEQ multiplex PCR; TCRdb's copy keeps in-frame clones and lacks some. The sample has a few hundred thousand clones; 70% to 90% are singletons. Sequencing input: peripheral blood. The receptors here all came from a man aged 55 to 70 with acute or convalescent COVID-19.

This chain uses TRBV19 with TRBJ2-4; a weak D match, TRBD2 (6 bases). Germline lookup yields CDR1 LNHDA and CDR2 SQIVND (reference sequence). Trimming stripped 3 bases from V and 0 bases from J, with 9 bases between. This CDR3 has 15 amino acids. The CDR3 sequence: CASSIGGLAKNIQYF. CDR3 DNA: TGTGCCAGTAGTATCGGGGGTTTAGCCAAAAACATTCAGTACTTC.

About this clone itself: At the DNA level, this CDR3 is encoded by other sequences in the same sample as well. The rearrangement joins TRBV5-1 to TRBJ2-5, with 13 bases aligning to TRBD2. Unmatched junction bases numbered 1, after V lost 0 bases and J lost 2 bases. The CDR3 is 16 amino acids. Germline V gene data show CDR1 as SGHRS and CDR2 as YFSETQ. In DNA, the CDR3 is TGCGCCAGCAGCTTGGGACTAGCGGGGGGTCAAGAGACCCAGTACTTC. It encodes CASSLGLAGGQETQYF.

J is TRBJ2-5 and V is TRBV6-2 or TRBV6-3; 14 bases are shared with TRBD2. The CDR3 consists of 15 residues. The J segment lost 4 bases and the V segment lost 5 bases, leaving 3 bases of the junction unmatched. The germline CDR1 and CDR2 sequences are MNHEY and SVGEGT. The CDR3 reads CASSAGTSGRETQYF. CDR3 DNA: TGTGCCAGCAGTGCCGGGACTAGCGGGAGAGAGACCCAGTACTTC.

The chain uses TRBV6-1 and TRBJ1-4; weak D call: TRBD1 (5 bases). The CDR3 is 15 residues long. The V gene lost 2 bases and the J gene lost 5 bases, with 12 bases spanning the gap. Per germline, CDR1 MNHNS and CDR2 SASEGT. This chain's CDR3 is CASSELGGGNEKLFF. CDR3 coding DNA: TGTGCCAGCAGTGAACTCGGGGGGGGGAATGAAAAACTGTTTTTT.

The V gene is TRBV5-1, the J gene TRBJ2-7, with 9 bases fitting TRBD1. The length of the CDR3 is 11 residues. Germline V gene data show CDR1 as SGHRS and CDR2 as YFSETQ. Germline trimming cut 7 bases from V and 6 bases from J; bases unmatched to any gene: 2. The CDR3 nucleotides read TGCGCCAGCGGACAGGGGTTCGAGCAGTACTTC. It is translated as CASGQGFEQYF. The full variable domain, completed using reference TRBV5-1 and TRBJ2-7, is KAGVTQTPRYLIKTRGQQVTLSCSPISGHRSVSWYQQTPGQGLQFLFEYFSETQRNKGNFPGRFSGRQFSNSRSEMNVSTLELGDSALYLCASGQGFEQYFGPGTRLTVT.

J is TRBJ2-7 and V is TRBV18; D possibly corresponds to TRBD2 (5 bases). The germline V and J ends were trimmed by 3 bases and 2 bases, with 14 bases remaining between them. The CDR3 extends over 15 amino acids. CDR1 KGHSH and CDR2 LQKENI come from the germline V gene. The CDR3 sequence: CASSPGESGAYEQYF. CDR3 sequence (DNA): TGTGCCAGCTCACCGGGTGAGAGCGGTGCCTACGAGCAGTACTTC.

The chain couples TRBV7-9 to TRBJ2-6; 7 bases match TRBD1. Germline V CDR1 and CDR2: SEHNR, FQNEAQ (reference sequence). CDR3 size: 15 residues. J gave up 2 bases and V 5 bases, and 3 bases lay outside the gene matches. The CDR3 is CASSRTGAGANVLTF. For the CDR3, the DNA is TGTGCCAGCAGCCGCACAGGGGCTGGGGCCAACGTCCTGACTTTC.